The rows below give T cell receptor beta chains drawn from one sample of a study of T cell changes during pregnancy in multiple sclerosis. Here immunoSEQ multiplex PCR was the method, and the copy in TCRdb shows in-frame clones only, minus some. This sample has 30,000 or so clones, with 80% to 90% found just once. This sample comprised CD8+ T cells from peripheral blood mononuclear cells, obtained in the first trimester of pregnancy. These receptor sequences come from a female donor with multiple sclerosis, enrolled in a pregnancy study. The CDR3 runs from the conserved cysteine through the conserved F or W. A D gene is named only where the DNA matches it firmly. Rows may omit the clone size; those that give it use once, few, many or a size class.

DNA | CDR3 | J | D | size | V
TGTGCCGCACGGGGGAAAGGCACCGGGGAGCTGTTTTTT | CAARGKGTGELFF | TRBJ2-2 | - | few | TRBV2
TGTGCCAGCAGCCAACCAACGGCGGGGCCGTACAATGAGCAGTTCTTC | CASSQPTAGPYNEQFF | TRBJ2-1 | - | - | TRBV7-8
TGTGCCAGCAGCGTAGCTTCGGGCGGGCAAGAGACCCAGTACTTC | CASSVASGGQETQYF | TRBJ2-5 | - | - | TRBV9
TGCGCCAGCAGCCAAGCTCTAGAACCTCGTACGCAGTATTTT | CASSQALEPRTQYF | TRBJ2-3 | - | - | TRBV4-3
TGTGCCATGGGGGGGGGCAGGGGACTGAACACTGAAGCTTTCTTT | CAMGGGRGLNTEAFF | TRBJ1-1 | - | - | TRBV5-4
TGTGCCAGCTCCCAGGGACAGTACAATCAGCCCCAGCATTTT | CASSQGQYNQPQHF | TRBJ1-5 | TRBD1 | - | TRBV18
TGTGCCAGCAGTGAAGGGACAGGGGACACCGGGGAGCTGTTTTTT | CASSEGTGDTGELFF | TRBJ2-2 | TRBD1 | - | TRBV25-1
TGTGCCAGCAGTCCATCTGCGGGCGCGACTAACTACGAGCAGTACTTC | CASSPSAGATNYEQYF | TRBJ2-7 | - | - | TRBV27
TGTGCCAGCAGTGGGAGGGAGACTGTCAGGTTGGATGCCTACGAGCAGTACTTC | CASSGRETVRLDAYEQYF | TRBJ2-7 | - | - | TRBV6-1
TGTGCCAGCATCACGTGGGTTGGTAAGGACAGGGGGCGAACTGAAGCTTTCTTT | CASITWVGKDRGRTEAFF | TRBJ1-1 | TRBD1 | few | TRBV27
TGTGCCAGCAGCGTTGAGTGGGGGGTTAGCTCACCCCTCCACTTT | CASSVEWGVSSPLHF | TRBJ1-6 | - | once | TRBV9
TGTGCCAGCACAGAGACTAGCGGATACGAGCAGTACTTC | CASTETSGYEQYF | TRBJ2-7 | TRBD2 | - | TRBV2
TGTGCCAGCAGCTTAGGACGAGGCGATACGCAGTATTTT | CASSLGRGDTQYF | TRBJ2-3 | - | - | TRBV7-8
TGTGCCAGCACCTTAGGGACTGGCGGCAGGGAGACCCAGTACTTC | CASTLGTGGRETQYF | TRBJ2-5 | - | - | TRBV7-2
TGTGCCAGCAGCCAAGATCCCAGCGATTACAATGAGCAGTTCTTC | CASSQDPSDYNEQFF | TRBJ2-1 | - | - | TRBV4-2
TGTGCCAGCAGCACCGGGACTAGCAGCACAGATACGCAGTATTTT | CASSTGTSSTDTQYF | TRBJ2-3 | TRBD2 | - | TRBV7-9
TGTGCCAGCAGCAGATCAGACAGGTTGAACGGGGAGCTGTTTTTT | CASSRSDRLNGELFF | TRBJ2-2 | - | few | TRBV27
TGCGCCAGACTTTCAATATTGGTGGACACCATATATTTT | CARLSILVDTIYF | TRBJ1-3 | - | - | TRBV10-1
TGTGCCAGCAGCCCGCGGGAGTCGGGCAATGAGCAGTTCTTC | CASSPRESGNEQFF | TRBJ2-1 | TRBD2 | - | TRBV7-3
TGTGCCAGCAGTGACTCCGGGGAGGGGGCAGATACGCAGTATTTT | CASSDSGEGADTQYF | TRBJ2-3 | - | few | TRBV6-4
TGTGCCAGCAGCCACCAGGGGACAGGTGGCCTTTACAATGAGCAGTTCTTC | CASSHQGTGGLYNEQFF | TRBJ2-1 | TRBD1 | - | TRBV2
TGTGCCAGCAGGATGGACAGGAACACCGGGGAGCTGTTTTTT | CASRMDRNTGELFF | TRBJ2-2 | - | - | TRBV27
TGTGCCAGCAGCTTCCCGGTGTCCCTCAATGAGCAGTTCTTC | CASSFPVSLNEQFF | TRBJ2-1 | - | - | TRBV7-9
TGTGCCAGCAGCCAAGATTGGTCGGGAGAGTCCAATGAGCAGTTCTTC | CASSQDWSGESNEQFF | TRBJ2-1 | - | - | TRBV4-2
TGTGCCAGCAGCTCCCGTTCCAGCGGGAGTAGCCCCTACAATGAGCAGTTCTTC | CASSSRSSGSSPYNEQFF | TRBJ2-1 | TRBD2 | - | TRBV11-2
TGCGCCAGCAGCCAAGTAGAGGGACAGGTCTATGGCTACACCTTC | CASSQVEGQVYGYTF | TRBJ1-2 | TRBD1 | - | TRBV4-3
TGTGCCAGCAGTGAAGCTACCCTTAGCGGCGCCACCTACGAGCAGTACTTC | CASSEATLSGATYEQYF | TRBJ2-7 | - | - | TRBV2
TGTGCCTGGAGTTGGCGGAATGAGCAGTTCTTC | CAWSWRNEQFF | TRBJ2-1 | - | once | TRBV30
TGCGCCAGCAGCTTTGATGGAACCGGGACAGGGTATGGCTACACCTTC | CASSFDGTGTGYGYTF | TRBJ1-2 | TRBD1 | - | TRBV5-1
TGCGCCAGCAGCCAAGATACAGGGGGAAGCGGCTACACCTTC | CASSQDTGGSGYTF | TRBJ1-2 | TRBD1 | - | TRBV4-1
TGTGCCAGCAGCTTAGAGGGACAGAGGGCTTTCTTT | CASSLEGQRAFF | TRBJ1-1 | TRBD1 | - | TRBV13